This T cell receptor (beta chain) was observed in a study of response to subunit inactivated influenza vaccine. Study results and limitations: It was suggested by the authors that few new T cells are recruited by each seasonal influenza vaccination.

TCRdb itself ran the RT-PCR reads through MiXCR, one entry per CDR3 protein. The table records about 780,000 distinct CDR3 sequences, around a sixth of them present only once. For this clonotype: As yet, its antigen is unknown.

Germline V gene data show CDR1 as MNHEY and CDR2 as SVGAGI. The CDR3 is made up of 14 amino acids. The J segment lost 5 bases and the V segment lost 0 bases, leaving 3 bases of the junction unmatched. The chain combines TRBV6-5 with TRBJ2-7, with 8 bases matching TRBD2. This sequence was found in a man in his forties or fifties who received an inactivated influenza vaccine. Specimen: PBMCs from blood, collected roughly 5 days after vaccination. CDR3 nucleotides: TGTGCCAGCAGTTACTCCGGGACTAGGAACGAGCAGTACTTC. Its translation is CASSYSGTRNEQYF.